One sample yielded the 31 T cell receptor beta chains listed below, sequenced in a study of tumor and adjacent non-tumor tissue in lung cancer. The library came from three nested PCR rounds adapted from ARM-PCR protocols. TCRdb processed the multiplex PCR reads anew with MiXCR; each CDR3 protein has one entry. The sample lists 100,000 to 120,000 distinct CDR3 sequences; about 87% were seen once. This sample's RNA came from whole unsorted tissue. Sequences were obtained from lung tumor tissue. Source of these receptors: a man between 65 and 85 years old with non-small cell lung cancer.

Points on this clonotype: A read error may explain this, as a much larger clone is one base away. In DNA form, the CDR3 reads TGTACCAGCAGTTTAGGGACAGGGGTCGGGGGGCAGCCCCAGCATTTT. Translation gives CTSSLGTGVGGQPQHF. The rearrangement links TRBV28 to TRBJ1-5; 10 positions agree with TRBD1. The germline CDR1 and CDR2 sequences are MDHEN and SYDVKM. The length of the CDR3 is 16 residues.

This chain connects TRBV4-3 to TRBJ2-7; TRBD1 is a possible D gene (6 bases). CDR1 and CDR2 from the germline V gene are LGHNA and YSLEER. Trimming cost V 2 bases and J 3 bases, with 14 bases left between them. The CDR3 sequence is 15 residues long. The CDR3, as DNA: TGCGCCAGCAGCCAATATTGGGCAGGGGACTACGAGCAGTACTTC. Translating it yields CASSQYWAGDYEQYF.

Concerning this clonotype itself: A clone one base away is much larger, so this may be a read error. This rearrangement joins TRBV5-1 to TRBJ2-3; the match to TRBD1 covers 10 bases. Germline lookup yields CDR1 SGHRS and CDR2 YFSETQ. The CDR3 sequence is 17 residues long. The J segment lost 2 bases and the V segment lost 4 bases, leaving 10 bases of the junction unmatched. The CDR3 nucleotides read TGCGCCAGCAGCCAACTATGGGGGACAGGGGACACAGATACGCAGTATTTT. Translation gives CASSQLWGTGDTDTQYF.

About this clonotype: The junction and the germline gene differ at one end; a read error may be behind it. The chain uses TRBV29-1 and TRBJ2-4; TRBD1 is a possible D gene (5 bases). Germline V gene sequence: CDR1 SQVTM, CDR2 ANQGSEA. This CDR3 contains 13 residues. CDR3: CTVEPRGLDIQYF. The CDR3 DNA reads TGCACCGTTGAACCTAGGGGTTTAGACATTCAGTACTTC.

A remark on this clonotype: This CDR3 fails to terminate in the conserved phenylalanine or tryptophan, so it likely reflects a read error. The rearrangement uses TRBV29-1 and TRBJ2-7, with TRBD2 matching over 7 bases. CDR3 length: 15 amino acids. V dropped 3 bases and J dropped 7; count of bases not matched to a gene: 15. CDR1 and CDR2 (germline): SQVTM, ANQGSEA. The DNA of the CDR3 is TGCAGCGTTGACAAACGCGGGAGTAGGCCTTATGAGCAGTACTCC. Translating gives CSVDKRGSRPYEQYS.

About this clonotype: No conserved phenylalanine or tryptophan is present at the end of the CDR3, so a read error is the likely explanation. The rearrangement joins TRBV29-1 to TRBJ2-3; D gene uncertain. CDR3 length: 16 amino acids. CDR1 is SQVTM and CDR2 is ANQGSEA in the germline V gene. The germline V and J ends were trimmed by 6 bases and 0 bases, with 19 bases remaining between them. The CDR3 sequence is CSVHLWCLGSTDTQYS. The DNA of the CDR3 is TGCAGCGTCCATCTGTGGTGTCTCGGGAGCACAGATACGCAGTATTCT.

About this clonotype itself: A read error may account for a junction end that differs from germline. The V and J genes are TRBV6-5 and TRBJ1-1; maybe TRBD1 (6 bases). This CDR3 has 13 residues. Germline assignment: CDR1 MNHEY and CDR2 SVGAGI. This CDR3 reads CASNYTGNTDAFF. In DNA form, the CDR3 reads TGTGCCAGCAATTACACAGGGAACACTGATGCTTTCTTT.

The gene calls are TRBV14 and TRBJ2-3; TRBD2 might be the D (5 bases). The V gene's germline CDR1 is SGHDN and CDR2 FVKESK. V dropped 8 bases and J dropped 2 bases, with 17 bases sitting between them. The CDR3 is 15 residues long. The CDR3 spells CASALDSDATDTQYF. CDR3 nucleotides: TGTGCCAGCGCTCTGGACTCCGATGCCACAGATACGCAGTATTTT.

Details on this clonotype: Possible read error: a much larger clone is one base away. CDR3 region: CATSGLNEPQHF. The CDR3 DNA reads TGTGCCACCTCCGGGTTGAATGAGCCCCAGCATTTT. This chain joins TRBV28 and TRBJ1-5; D is unclear. This CDR3 contains 12 residues. CDR1 and CDR2 from the germline V gene are MDHEN and SYDVKM. Trimming cost V 10 bases and J 8 bases, with 15 bases left between them.

On this clonotype itself: Here the CDR3 omits its conserved ending phenylalanine or tryptophan, so a read error is the likely source. The chain is built from TRBV28 and TRBJ2-7, with TRBD1 matching over 9 bases. CDR1 MDHEN and CDR2 SYDVKM come from the germline V gene. The CDR3 totals 14 residues. CDR3 nucleotide sequence: TGTACCAGCAGTCCACAGGGGGCGGTGGGCGATCAGTACTTA. As protein: CTSSPQGAVGDQYL.

As to this clonotype: At one end, the junction sequence differs from germline, possibly due to a read error. This chain uses TRBV6-1 with TRBJ1-1; TRBD1 matches 9 bases. Per germline, CDR1 MNHNS and CDR2 SASEGT. The CDR3 runs 15 residues. CDR3 amino acids: CDSTQWGQGRSEAFF. DNA of the CDR3: TGTGACAGCACCCAGTGGGGACAGGGTCGATCTGAAGCTTTCTTT.

Details on this clonotype: The conserved phenylalanine or tryptophan is not found at the CDR3 terminus, so this likely reflects a read error. The DNA is omitted, as the CDR3 cannot be located on it reliably, and the CDR3 follows TCRdb's listing. The chain joins TRBV6-6 to TRBJ2-5. The CDR3 totals 11 residues, both ends included. Germline V gene data show CDR1 as MNHNY and CDR2 as SVGAGI (reference sequence). CDR3 residues: CASSLRDTQYL.

Concerning this clonotype itself: Given the absence of the conserved phenylalanine or tryptophan at the CDR3 end, a read error is likely. The chain is built from TRBV29-1 and TRBJ1-2, with D uncertain. Germline CDR1 is SQVTM and CDR2 is ANQGSEA. The length of the CDR3 is 13 residues. CDR3 nucleotides: TGCTGCGTTCTCAAGACGGGAGCCTATGGCTACACCTTA. Protein: CCVLKTGAYGYTL.

The rearrangement joins TRBV6-1 to TRBJ1-2; D is uncertain. The CDR3 extends over 15 amino acids. Looked up from germline, CDR1 is MNHNS and CDR2 is SASEGT. V was cut by 10 bases and J by 0 bases, with 18 bases left in between. CDR3 nucleotides: TGTGCCAACAGCCTGCGGGAGAAGTCTAACTATGGCTACACCTTC. Protein sequence: CANSLREKSNYGYTF.

The chain is built from TRBV29-1 and TRBJ1-4, with TRBD1 identical over 7 bases. The CDR3 consists of 16 residues. Germline CDR1 is SQVTM and CDR2 is ANQGSEA. Trimming cost V 6 bases and J 8 bases; bases outside gene matches: 18. The CDR3 loop is CSVLPLPGTETEKLFF. Written as DNA, the CDR3 is TGCAGCGTCCTCCCCCTTCCAGGGACAGAGACGGAAAAACTGTTTTTT.

As concerns this clonotype: The conserved phenylalanine or tryptophan is not found at the CDR3 terminus, so this likely reflects a read error. The DNA is omitted, as the CDR3 cannot be located on it reliably, and the CDR3 follows TCRdb's listing. The chain recombines TRBV29-1 with TRBJ2-7; the table's D gene call, TRBD1, was not cross checked with the DNA. The V gene's germline CDR1 is SQVTM and CDR2 ANQGSEA. Both ends counted, the CDR3 spans 14 residues. The CDR3: CSVERAGPTYVQHS.

This clonotype was seen just once. The V call is TRBV11-3, the J call TRBJ2-3; 12 nucleotides agree with TRBD2. V shed 5 bases, J shed 12 bases, and the junction held 18 bases outside the gene matches. This CDR3 has 17 residues. The germline V gene has CDR1 SGHNT and CDR2 YENEEA. CDR3 nucleotides: TGTGCCAGCAGCCAAGGACTAGCGGGGTCAGGATCAGAAACACAGTATTTT. Translated: CASSQGLAGSGSETQYF.

This clonotype was observed a handful of times. V and J are TRBV10-3 and TRBJ2-7, with no clear D. This CDR3 region has 11 residues. Germline CDR1 reads ENHRY; CDR2 reads SYGVKD. Trimming took off 11 bases at V and 4 bases at J, with 12 bases between the two ends. Written as DNA, the CDR3 is TGTGCCGCACAAACCTCTTACGAGCAGTACTTC. It yields the protein CAAQTSYEQYF.

Remarks on this clonotype: Sequence at one end of the junction differs from germline and may be a read error. Written as DNA, the CDR3 is TGCGGCGTTGAGCCCGGGGCGGAGACCCAGAACTTC. Protein product: CGVEPGAETQNF. V usage is TRBV29-1 and J usage is TRBJ2-5; D possibly matches TRBD1 or TRBD2 (5 bases each). The CDR3 loop spans 12 amino acids. The germline CDR1 and CDR2 sequences are SQVTM and ANQGSEA.

In its sample, this clonotype was seen once. A junction boundary mismatches the germline segment, possibly from a read error. The gene calls are TRBV29-1 and TRBJ2-2, with 7 bases matching TRBD2. This CDR3 is built from 14 residues. Germline loops: CDR1 SQVTM, CDR2 ANQGSEA. Here the CDR3 DNA reads TGTAGCACTGACGTATCGGGGGGCACCGGGGAGCTGTTTTTT. Its translation: CSTDVSGGTGELFF.

Comments on this clonotype: Here the CDR3 omits its conserved ending phenylalanine or tryptophan, so a read error is the likely source. The J gene is TRBJ2-7, the V gene TRBV28; tentatively, D is TRBD1 (6 bases). V lost 7 bases and J 4 bases, leaving 20 bases between the germline ends. The CDR3 loop spans 15 amino acids. Germline assignment: CDR1 MDHEN and CDR2 SYDVKM. CDR3 DNA sequence: TGTGCCAGCACTTCCCGGCGGGTCAGGGGTTACGAGCAGTACCTC. Protein sequence: CASTSRRVRGYEQYL.

This clonotype was detected a few times. The final CDR3 position lacks the conserved phenylalanine or tryptophan, pointing to a likely read error. Because the CDR3's place on the DNA is in doubt, the DNA is left out and the CDR3 is given as listed by TCRdb. The chain recombines TRBV11-2 with TRBJ2-1. Germline CDR1 reads SGHAT; CDR2 reads FQNNGV. Counting both end residues, the CDR3 totals 11 amino acids. The CDR3 region is CASRFGPVQLL.

With respect to this clonotype: A read error may produce the germline difference seen at one junction end. The V call is TRBV20-1, the J call TRBJ2-3, with a possible D match to TRBD2 (5 bases). Germline lookup yields CDR1 DFQATT and CDR2 SNEGSKA (reference sequence). The length of the CDR3 is 16 residues. This CDR3 reads CSTRNRLTESTDTQYF. As DNA, the CDR3 is TGCAGTACTAGAAACCGACTAACGGAAAGCACAGATACGCAGTATTTT.

To note about this clonotype: As the CDR3 is not closed by the conserved phenylalanine or tryptophan, this likely results from a read error. The chain carries TRBV12-3 or TRBV12-4 and TRBJ2-5, with D unresolved. The CDR3 sequence is 12 residues long. The CDR3 DNA reads as TGTGCCAGCACTTTAAGCCCCGAGACCCAGTACCTC. It yields the protein CASTLSPETQYL.

On this clonotype: One end of the junction varies from germline; a read error may be responsible. The genes are TRBV6-2 or TRBV6-3 and TRBJ2-1; D might be TRBD1 or TRBD2, each matching 6 bases. CDR3 length: 15 residues. Germline loops: CDR1 MNHEY, CDR2 SVGEGT. The CDR3 DNA reads TGTGCCAGCAGGCGGACAGACTGGGGGGACAATGAACAGTCCTTC. Protein: CASRRTDWGDNEQSF.

This clonotype was seen only once. V and J are TRBV29-1 and TRBJ1-6, with D hard to call. Germline lookup yields CDR1 SQVTM and CDR2 ANQGSEA. CDR3 length: 14 residues. Trimming stripped 6 bases from V and 5 bases from J, with 14 bases between. The CDR3 here is CSVRQGNHNSPLHF. CDR3 nucleotide sequence: TGCAGCGTCAGACAAGGGAATCATAATTCACCCCTCCACTTT. Together with reference TRBV29-1 and TRBJ1-6, the CDR3 gives the full variable domain: SAVISQKPSRDICQRGTSLTIQCQVDSQVTMMFWYRQQPGQSLTLIATANQGSEATYESGFVIDKFPISRPNLTFSTLTVSNMSPEDSSIYLCSVRQGNHNSPLHFGNGTRLTVT.

To note about this clonotype: Since the CDR3 does not end with the conserved phenylalanine or tryptophan, this likely comes from a read error. This chain uses TRBV6-2 or TRBV6-3 with TRBJ2-3, with no clear D. Germline-derived CDR1 and CDR2 are MNHEY and SVGEGT. The CDR3 runs to 11 residues. In nucleotides, the CDR3 is TGTGCCAGCGGTTACTTGGATACGCAGTATTCT. Protein sequence: CASGYLDTQYS.

Worth noting for this clonotype: This likely comes from a read error, as the CDR3 has no conserved phenylalanine or tryptophan at its end. The gene calls are TRBV11-2 and TRBJ2-3; D unclear. There are 13 residues in the CDR3. Germline assignment: CDR1 SGHAT and CDR2 FQNNGV. Here the CDR3 reads CATSGRSTDTQYS. The CDR3 nucleotides are TGTGCGACGTCTGGTCGGAGCACAGATACACAGTATTCT.

In regard to this clonotype: The junction differs from germline at one of its ends, possibly a read error. The J gene is TRBJ1-5, the V gene TRBV28; tentative D call: TRBD1 (6 bases). CDR1 MDHEN and CDR2 SYDVKM come from the germline V gene. This CDR3 contains 14 residues. CDR3 region: CASRGTNNPMAHHF. CDR3 sequence (DNA): TGTGCCAGCAGGGGGACAAACAACCCCATGGCCCACCATTTT.

This clonotype was detected only a few times. Relative to the germline gene, one junction end is altered; a read error may explain this. The chain employs TRBV11-2 and TRBJ2-2; weak D call: TRBD2 (5 bases). The length of the CDR3 is 14 residues. In germline, CDR1 is SGHAT, CDR2 FQNNGV. The CDR3 region is CASEQTVSTGEPFF. The CDR3 DNA reads as TGTGCCAGCGAACAGACGGTAAGCACCGGGGAGCCGTTTTTT.

The table lists this clonotype with a count of one. At one end the junction does not follow the germline gene, possibly because of a read error. The V and J genes are TRBV6-5 and TRBJ2-1; tentatively, D is TRBD1 (6 bases). The germline CDR1 and CDR2 sequences are MNHEY and SVGAGI. The CDR3 loop spans 16 amino acids. This chain's CDR3 is CARSYSGTFPYNEQFF. The CDR3 region has the DNA TGTGCCAGGAGTTACTCGGGGACATTTCCCTACAATGAGCAATTCTTC.